This TCR beta chain came from a study of PD-1 blockade in classical Hodgkin lymphoma. The assay was immunoSEQ multiplex PCR, and TCRdb's table has in-frame clones only and misses some. The sample records some 25,000 clones, 80% being singletons. A note on this clone: Its antigen is undetermined.

No patient escaped relapse after autologous stem cell transplantation, and brentuximab vedotin exposure varied. V dropped 7 bases and J dropped 2 bases, with 6 bases sitting between them. The CDR3 is made up of 11 amino acids. In germline, CDR1 is SGHRS, CDR2 YFSETQ. Findings and limits, study-wide: While CD8+ TCR diversity did not rise significantly by C4D1, CD4+ TCR diversity did. Possibly reflecting disease activity or prior therapy, repertoire differences have causes that remain undefined.

The sample was peripheral blood mononuclear cells (PBMCs), taken at baseline. This chain links TRBV5-1 with TRBJ2-5; no reliable D call. The sequence came from a human donor with classical Hodgkin lymphoma. CDR3: CASRAQETQYF. The CDR3 nucleotides read TGCGCCAGCCGAGCTCAAGAGACCCAGTACTTC. The full variable domain, rest sourced from reference TRBV5-1 and TRBJ2-5, is KAGVTQTPRYLIKTRGQQVTLSCSPISGHRSVSWYQQTPGQGLQFLFEYFSETQRNKGNFPGRFSGRQFSNSRSEMNVSTLELGDSALYLCASRAQETQYFGPGTRLLVL.